The 22 T cell receptor beta chains below all came from one sample that was sequenced in a study of blood T cells in healthy people across ages. It was with a sample-barcoded 5' primer and a J-beta primer mix that a second PCR of roughly 7 to 12 cycles was run. TCRdb re-called the 5' RACE reads with MiXCR, one entry per CDR3 protein. The sample yields hundreds of thousands of distinct CDR3 sequences, about half seen once. The source material was blood. The receptors stem from a woman in her fifties or sixties in good health.

Concerning this clonotype itself: The junction and the germline gene differ at one end; a read error may be behind it. The gene calls are TRBV9 and TRBJ2-7, with D perhaps TRBD1 or TRBD2 (6 bases each). The CDR3 totals 16 residues. CDR1 SGDLS and CDR2 YYNGEE come from the germline V gene. The CDR3 DNA reads as TGTGCCTGCAGCCCCCACCTCTCGGGGGCTGGGAACGAGCAGTACTTC. Its protein product is CACSPHLSGAGNEQYF. Complete variable domain (other parts from reference TRBV9 and TRBJ2-7): DSGVTQTPKHLITATGQRVTLRCSPRSGDLSVYWYQQSLDQGLQFLIQYYNGEERAKGNILERFSAQQFPDLHSELNLSSLELGDSALYFCACSPHLSGAGNEQYFGPGTRLTVT.

V usage is TRBV4-3 and J usage is TRBJ2-1; tentatively, D is TRBD2 (6 bases). This CDR3 has 17 amino acids. Germline CDR1 is LGHNA and CDR2 is YSLEER. V lost 1 base to trimming and J lost 4 bases, with 17 bases between them. The CDR3 DNA reads TGCGCCAGCAGCCAAGGGGTTGGTAGCGGAGCTTACAATGAGCAGTTCTTC. Its protein is CASSQGVGSGAYNEQFF.

The chain links TRBV4-3 to TRBJ2-2, with 12 bases matching TRBD2. The germline gives CDR1 LGHNA, CDR2 YSLEER. V gave up 4 bases and J gave up 6 bases; unmatched junction bases: 3. The CDR3 runs 15 residues. The CDR3 sequence is CASSRGLAGPGELFF. Here the CDR3 DNA reads TGCGCCAGCAGCCGTGGACTAGCGGGACCCGGGGAGCTGTTTTTT.

V gene TRBV18 combines with J gene TRBJ2-7; unclear D gene. The CDR3 is 16 amino acids. From germline, CDR1 is KGHSH and CDR2 LQKENI. V was shortened by 0 bases and J by 2 bases, with 14 bases between the two germline ends. The DNA for the CDR3 is TGTGCCAGCTCACCACCCGGTGCCGGACGCGCCTACGAGCAGTACTTC. It is translated as CASSPPGAGRAYEQYF.

This clonotype was recorded at least ten times. V gene TRBV5-1 combines with J gene TRBJ2-5, with unresolved D. The CDR3 extends over 16 amino acids. From germline, CDR1 is SGHRS and CDR2 YFSETQ. V lost 0 bases to trimming and J lost 2 bases, with 14 bases between them. The chain's CDR3 is CASSLGNSWEQETQYF. CDR3 sequence (DNA): TGCGCCAGCAGCTTGGGGAACAGCTGGGAACAAGAGACCCAGTACTTC.

V and J are TRBV29-1 and TRBJ2-5, with TRBD2 matching 9 bases. After removal of 8 bases from V and 3 bases from J, the junction contained 7 bases not matched to a gene. The germline gives CDR1 SQVTM, CDR2 ANQGSEA. This CDR3 comprises 13 residues. CDR3 residues: CSYLTSGKETQYF. CDR3 DNA: TGCAGCTATCTGACTAGCGGTAAAGAGACCCAGTACTTC. The complete variable domain, with remaining parts taken from reference TRBV29-1 and TRBJ2-5, reads SAVISQKPSRDICQRGTSLTIQCQVDSQVTMMFWYRQQPGQSLTLIATANQGSEATYESGFVIDKFPISRPNLTFSTLTVSNMSPEDSSIYLCSYLTSGKETQYFGPGTRLLVL.

This chain connects TRBV7-9 to TRBJ2-1; D remains ambiguous. The germline gives CDR1 SEHNR, CDR2 FQNEAQ (reference sequence). The length of the CDR3 is 16 residues. Trimming left V 4 bases short and J 3 bases short, with 16 bases between. The CDR3, as DNA: TGTGCCAGCAGCTCCCCGAAACGGACCCTCTACAATGAGCAGTTCTTC. Amino acid sequence: CASSSPKRTLYNEQFF. The entire variable domain, with the rest obtained from reference TRBV7-9 and TRBJ2-1, is as follows: DTGVSQNPRHKITKRGQNVTFRCDPISEHNRLYWYRQTLGQGPEFLTYFQNEAQLEKSRLLSDRFSAERPKGSFSTLEIQRTEQGDSAMYLCASSSPKRTLYNEQFFGPGTRLTVL.

This clonotype has more than one count but fewer than ten. This chain joins TRBV12-3 or TRBV12-4 and TRBJ2-6; D is undetermined. Trimming left V 1 base short and J 0 bases short, with 13 bases between. This CDR3 comprises 18 residues. The CDR3 DNA reads as TGTGCCAGCAGTTTAGGGTTTCAAAGGAGCTCTGGGGCCAACGTCCTGACTTTC. This gives the protein CASSLGFQRSSGANVLTF.

This clonotype was counted only a few times. CDR3 DNA: TGCGCCAGCAGCTTCGGGGGGGCTAGCGGACTAAATGAGCAGTTCTTC. The encoded protein is CASSFGGASGLNEQFF. The chain joins TRBV5-1 to TRBJ2-1, with 8 bases lining up with TRBD2. Looked up from germline, CDR1 is SGHRS and CDR2 is YFSETQ. V was pared by 2 bases and J by 7 bases, with 11 bases of the junction left unmatched. This CDR3 has 16 residues.

This clonotype was counted at least ten times. This chain uses TRBV10-3 with TRBJ2-1; D not resolved. The CDR3 runs to 15 residues. V was shortened by 0 bases and J by 1 base, with 7 bases between the two germline ends. Per germline, CDR1 ENHRY and CDR2 SYGVKD. CDR3 residues: CAISESWNSYNEQFF. In DNA, the CDR3 is TGTGCCATCAGTGAGTCGTGGAATTCCTACAATGAGCAGTTCTTC.

V and J are TRBV27 and TRBJ1-2; 12 positions match TRBD1. The germline V gene has CDR1 MNHEY and CDR2 SMNVEV (reference sequence). J gave up 3 bases and V 10 bases, and 9 bases lay outside the gene matches. This CDR3 region has 15 residues. CDR3 sequence: CATRGGTGGDYGYTF. CDR3 in DNA: TGTGCCACCAGGGGGGGGACAGGGGGCGACTATGGCTACACCTTC.

V and J are TRBV2 and TRBJ2-7; D is uncertain. CDR3 size: 11 residues. Germline CDR1 and CDR2: SNHLY and FYNNEI. Trimming pared 7 bases from V and 7 bases from J, leaving 11 bases between. CDR3 sequence: CASMVRNEQYF. The CDR3 DNA is TGTGCCAGCATGGTGAGGAATGAGCAGTACTTC. Full variable domain (outside the CDR3, taken from reference TRBV2 and TRBJ2-7): EPEVTQTPSHQVTQMGQEVILRCVPISNHLYFYWYRQILGQKVEFLVSFYNNEISEKSEIFDDQFSVERPDGSNFTLKIRSTKLEDSAMYFCASMVRNEQYFGPGTRLTVT.

Comment on this clonotype: A junction boundary mismatches the germline segment, possibly from a read error. The chain employs TRBV18 and TRBJ2-7, with 7 bases matching TRBD1. Germline CDR1 and CDR2: KGHSH and LQKENI. CDR3 length: 14 residues. Here the CDR3 reads CASSSTGPRYEQYF. The DNA for the CDR3 is TGCGCCAGCTCGTCGACAGGGCCACGCTACGAGCAGTACTTC.

J is TRBJ2-1 and V is TRBV6-2 or TRBV6-3, with 7 bases aligning to TRBD1. The germline gives CDR1 MNHEY, CDR2 SVGEGT. Trimming at V came to 6 bases and at J to 2 bases, leaving 7 bases not matched to a gene. The CDR3 has 15 residues. DNA of the CDR3: TGTGCCAGCAGGACGTACAGGGGCCCCTACAATGAGCAGTTCTTC. Translating gives CASRTYRGPYNEQFF.

This clonotype was seen more than once but under ten times. The chain combines TRBV4-3 with TRBJ2-3, with a weak D call TRBD2 (6 bases). This CDR3 region has 16 residues. Germline assignment: CDR1 LGHNA and CDR2 YSLEER. V lost 0 bases to trimming and J lost 1 base, with 11 bases between them. The CDR3 loop reads CASSQEGLLRTDTQYF. The CDR3 DNA reads TGCGCCAGCAGCCAAGAGGGACTCCTACGCACAGATACGCAGTATTTT.

The sample holds a few counts of this clonotype. CDR3 nucleotides: TGCAGTGCTGAGGACAGGGCGCGCGAGCAGTACTTC. Translating it yields CSAEDRAREQYF. V is TRBV20-1 and J is TRBJ2-7; 8 bases fit TRBD1. Germline V gene data show CDR1 as DFQATT and CDR2 as SNEGSKA (reference sequence). This CDR3 spans 12 amino acids. The V gene end was trimmed by 5 bases and the J gene end by 6 bases; junction bases not matched to a gene: 6.

Notes on this clonotype: A junction end diverges from the germline sequence, so it may reflect a read error. This sequence joins TRBV7-9 and TRBJ2-7, with a tentative D call TRBD2 (5 bases). The CDR3 is 13 residues long. CDR1 is SEHNR and CDR2 is FQNEAQ in the germline V gene (reference sequence). Written as DNA, the CDR3 is TGTGCCAGCAGCCACCCGGACTTTTACGAGCAGCACTTC. Protein sequence: CASSHPDFYEQHF.

This clonotype turned up a few times. The junction departs from germline at one end; a sequencing error may be responsible. The chain is built from TRBV20-1 and TRBJ2-7; 8 bases are a match to TRBD2. CDR3 length equals 14 residues. Per the germline V gene, CDR1 is DFQATT and CDR2 is SNEGSKA (reference sequence). CDR3 loop: CSGRGETSVYEQYF. Written as DNA, the CDR3 is TGCAGTGGTAGAGGGGAGACTAGCGTCTACGAGCAGTACTTC.

The rearrangement links TRBV28 to TRBJ1-1; 8 bases agree with TRBD1. Germline CDR1 reads MDHEN; CDR2 reads SYDVKM. With 6 bases clipped from V and 4 bases from J, the junction kept 7 bases outside the gene matches. The CDR3 runs 14 residues. The CDR3 protein is CASRSGGVSTEAFF. CDR3 in DNA: TGTGCCAGCAGATCAGGGGGCGTTTCCACTGAAGCTTTCTTT.

The chain recombines TRBV28 with TRBJ1-1; a weak D match, TRBD1 (5 bases). Germline CDR1 is MDHEN and CDR2 is SYDVKM. The CDR3 runs 15 residues. Trimming pared 4 bases from V and 0 bases from J, leaving 12 bases between. The CDR3 sequence is CASSYAGEMNTEAFF. The DNA for the CDR3 is TGTGCCAGCAGTTATGCGGGGGAAATGAACACTGAAGCTTTCTTT.

The rearrangement links TRBV9 to TRBJ2-1; maybe TRBD2 (6 bases). Looked up from germline, CDR1 is SGDLS and CDR2 is YYNGEE. Trimming removed 1 base from V and 8 bases from J, with 16 bases in between. The CDR3 length is 15 residues. The CDR3 DNA is TGTGCCAGCAGCGTACCACCGTGGGGCGGGGATGAGCAGTTCTTC. The encoded protein is CASSVPPWGGDEQFF.

Of note for this clonotype: A much larger clone lies one base from this, so it may be a read error. This chain links TRBV18 with TRBJ2-3; either TRBD1 or TRBD2 may supply D (5 bases each). Germline CDR1 is KGHSH and CDR2 is LQKENI. CDR3 length equals 14 residues. Between the trimmed V and J ends, which lost 9 bases and 2 bases, there was a span of 15 bases. The DNA for the CDR3 is TGTGCCAGTCATCGACAGACTACCACAGATACGCAGTATTTT. Protein product: CASHRQTTTDTQYF.